Listed below are T cell receptor beta chains from one sample, sequenced in a study of cytomegalovirus exposure and HLA in healthy donors. Measured with immunoSEQ multiplex PCR; TCRdb has only the in-frame clones, and not every one. The sample totals about 140,000 clones; its top ten clones hold 2% to 2.5%. The source material was PBMCs. The receptors derive from a woman aged 18-35 years in good health and CMV-seronegative. Both conserved end residues are part of each CDR3.

TRBV7-9	TRBJ2-2	CASSSGQENTGELFF
TRBV2	TRBJ1-2	CASSERADYNYGYTF
TRBV28	TRBJ2-1	CASSLNGRFNEQFF
TRBV5-6	TRBJ2-2	CASSLAGTGGTGELFF
TRBV5-1	TRBJ1-2	CASSLDRPRDYGYTF
TRBV30	TRBJ2-2	CAWKGTSGTGELFF
TRBV6-5	TRBJ2-7	CASRSGGRYYEQYF
TRBV7-2	TRBJ2-5	CASSLTRGETQYF
TRBV19	TRBJ1-5	CASSKQGISNQPQHF
TRBV2	TRBJ2-2	CASRPTDNTGELFF
TRBV7-6	TRBJ2-1	CASSLVLARDEQFF
TRBV14	TRBJ2-2	CASSRGTGGAGELFF
TRBV19	TRBJ1-2	CASSWQGGHGYTF
TRBV10-3	TRBJ2-1	CAISDLTVASYNEQFF
TRBV25-1	TRBJ2-2	CASRAQGSTGELFF
TRBV19	TRBJ2-1	CASSQKTRGSDNEQFF
TRBV5-1	TRBJ2-7	CASSGTGYYEQYF
TRBV6-6	TRBJ2-1	CASSDYGTETGNEQFF
TRBV14	TRBJ2-2	CASTSGGGTGELFF
TRBV5-1	TRBJ1-1	CASSFTGGTEAFF
TRBV6-6	TRBJ1-2	CASRDTPTNYGYTF
TRBV5-1	TRBJ1-1	CASSSPIRGTEAFF
TRBV6-5	TRBJ2-4	CASSYSGSLNIQYF